This TCR beta chain was documented in a study of blood T cell repertoires in COVID-19. Study-level background: Spain, Italy and the United States supplied samples that represented acute and convalescent COVID-19. Sources were T cells, B-cell-depleted T cells, or PBMCs; the material itself was cDNA or gDNA.

Patients from Seattle were sampled longitudinally, starting during active infection. Per germline, CDR1 LGHNA and CDR2 YNFKEQ. With 2 bases clipped from V and 5 bases from J, the junction kept 7 bases outside the gene matches. CDR3 length: 17 residues. Authors' data handling: Estimated nucleated cell counts came from reference gene primer amplification. Sequencing was performed with immunoSEQ multiplex PCR; in TCRdb, only in-frame clones are kept and a portion is missing. V, J and clone size are taken as reported in that table, and D and trimming were inferred from the DNA itself. Of under 250,000 clones in the sample, around 90% were seen once.

The genes are TRBV4-2 and TRBJ2-3; 13 bases are shared with TRBD2. The sequence was collected from a young man with COVID-19, enrolled during active disease. Sequencing input: peripheral blood. In DNA, the CDR3 is TGTGCCAGCAGCCAACCGCCGGGACTAGCGGGGCGAGATACGCAGTATTTT. Protein: CASSQPPGLAGRDTQYF.